These 3 T cell receptor beta chains were sequenced from one sample in a study of CD8+CD57+ T cells in acquired aplastic anemia. Investigators profiled TCR beta VDJ and CDR3 from genomic DNA template. Each CDR3 protein gets one entry after TCRdb re-called the reads with MiXCR. This table has about 210,000 distinct CDR3 sequences, over 60% appearing once. Sequencing input: sorted CD4+, CD8+, or CD8+CD57+ T cells (not recorded which) from PBMCs. The receptor set was obtained from a human donor in good health.

This sequence joins TRBV24-1 and TRBJ2-7, with 9 bases lining up with TRBD1. The CDR3 has 13 amino acids. V lost 4 bases and J lost 4; bases outside the gene matches: 1. Germline CDR1 is KGHDR and CDR2 is SFDVKD. The CDR3 here is CATSEGTGYEQYF. Here the CDR3 DNA reads TGTGCCACCAGTGAAGGGACAGGGTACGAGCAGTACTTC.

The V gene is TRBV10-3, the J gene TRBJ2-1; 7 nucleotides line up with TRBD1. The V gene's germline CDR1 is ENHRY and CDR2 SYGVKD. The V gene end was trimmed by 11 bases and the J gene end by 0 bases; junction bases not matched to a gene: 16. CDR3 length: 17 amino acids. The CDR3 region is CAWSVRDRVPSYNEQFF. The DNA of the CDR3 is TGTGCCTGGAGTGTTCGCGACAGGGTACCCTCCTACAATGAGCAGTTCTTC.

This chain joins TRBV2 and TRBJ1-2; TRBD1 is a possible D gene (5 bases). The germline V gene encodes CDR1 SNHLY and CDR2 FYNNEI. The length of the CDR3 is 15 residues. V lost 6 bases, J lost 7 bases, and 21 bases lay in between. The CDR3 region is CASRWWGVGIIGYTF. Here the CDR3 DNA reads TGTGCCAGCAGGTGGTGGGGCGTGGGTATCATTGGCTACACCTTC. Drawing the rest from reference TRBV2 and TRBJ1-2, the complete variable domain is EPEVTQTPSHQVTQMGQEVILRCVPISNHLYFYWYRQILGQKVEFLVSFYNNEISEKSEIFDDQFSVERPDGSNFTLKIRSTKLEDSAMYFCASRWWGVGIIGYTFGSGTRLTVV.